This T cell receptor (beta chain) was sequenced in a study of CD8 T cells in ankylosing spondylitis. The CDR3 has 16 residues. Germline V gene lookup returns CDR1 SGHTA and CDR2 FQGNSA. The V segment lost 0 bases and the J segment 4 bases; nucleotides outside the gene matches: 6. Libraries for TCR beta were made by quantitative 5'-RACE with molecular barcodes. One entry per CDR3 protein, called by TCRdb with MiXCR from the 5' RACE reads. Among 750,000 to 850,000 distinct CDR3 sequences, roughly 10% were seen once, and the ten largest hold about 0.5%. Whole-study findings and limits: Significant enrichment of disease-linked clones was reported in matched ankylosing spondylitis synovial fluid. Typical of ankylosing spondylitis blood, it appeared, was a TCR beta motif of eight highly homologous variants. Disease-associated clonotypes exhibited CD8+ identity and were relatively infrequent in peripheral blood. Reactive arthritis synovial fluid and blood were previously reported to contain some motif variants.

Concerning this clonotype itself: Antigen unknown.

Sequencing input: blood, either unsorted or a sorted T cell fraction (not recorded which). The rearrangement links TRBV7-2 to TRBJ2-5, with 9 positions matching TRBD2. This sequence was found in a male donor with ankylosing spondylitis. CDR3 protein: CASSLARRGGGETQYF. The CDR3 DNA reads TGTGCCAGCAGCTTAGCGAGGCGGGGGGGTGGAGAGACCCAGTACTTC.